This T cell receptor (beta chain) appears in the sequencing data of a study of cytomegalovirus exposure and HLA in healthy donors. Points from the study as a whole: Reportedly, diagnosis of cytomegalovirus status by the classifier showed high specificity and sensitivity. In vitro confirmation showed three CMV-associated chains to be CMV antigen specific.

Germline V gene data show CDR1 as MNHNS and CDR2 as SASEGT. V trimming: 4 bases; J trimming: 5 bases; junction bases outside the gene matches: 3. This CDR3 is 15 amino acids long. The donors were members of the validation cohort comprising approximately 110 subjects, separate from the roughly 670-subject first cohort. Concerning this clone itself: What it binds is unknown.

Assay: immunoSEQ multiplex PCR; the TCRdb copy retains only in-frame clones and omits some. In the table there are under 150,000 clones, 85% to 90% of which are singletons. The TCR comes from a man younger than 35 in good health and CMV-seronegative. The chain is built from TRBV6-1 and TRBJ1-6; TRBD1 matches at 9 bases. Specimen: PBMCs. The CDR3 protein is CASSARTGDNSPLHF. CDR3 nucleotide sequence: TGTGCCAGCAGTGCGCGGACAGGGGATAATTCACCCCTCCACTTT.